This TCR beta chain comes out of a study of response to subunit inactivated influenza vaccine. Study-level results: It was the authors' suggestion that each seasonal influenza vaccination recruits few new T cells.

Germline loops: CDR1 SEHNR, CDR2 FQNEAQ (reference sequence). V trimming: 2 bases; J trimming: 5 bases; junction bases outside the gene matches: 3. This CDR3 spans 15 amino acids. TCRdb passed the RT-PCR reads through MiXCR, listing each CDR3 protein once. The sample shows some 850,000 distinct CDR3 sequences, roughly 18% of them seen only once. On this clonotype itself: Its antigen is still unknown.

V is TRBV7-9 and J is TRBJ2-1; 10 bases map to TRBD2. This specimen was PBMCs from blood, taken 5 days after vaccination. The TCR sequence derives from a man in his forties or fifties who received an inactivated influenza vaccine. This CDR3 is CASSLLAGVNNEQFF. In nucleotides, the CDR3 is TGTGCCAGCAGCTTACTAGCGGGAGTAAACAATGAGCAGTTCTTC.